Presented here are 29 T cell receptor beta chains from one specimen sequenced in a study of shared clonotypes between healthy human individuals. TCRdb keeps only in-frame clones here, not all; method: immunoSEQ multiplex PCR. The sample gives about 2 million clones, about 95% of which show up once; more than 0.95% is in the top ten. In the naive CD8 group, cells lacked CD45RO and were positively selected for CCR7, so terminally differentiated effector memory CD45RA+ cells were left out. Sequencing was carried out using naive CD8+ T cells sorted from blood. These receptors all come from a man aged 18 to 35 in good health.

The V call is TRBV6-5, the J call TRBJ2-2; D ambiguous. The CDR3 runs 16 residues. Trimming took off 3 bases at V and 4 bases at J, with 15 bases between the two ends. The germline V gene has CDR1 MNHEY and CDR2 SVGAGI. CDR3: CASSYIEAIGTGELFF. CDR3 sequence (DNA): TGTGCCAGCAGTTATATCGAGGCAATCGGCACCGGGGAGCTGTTTTTT.

V gene TRBV11-2 combines with J gene TRBJ2-7; D uncertain. CDR1 SGHAT and CDR2 FQNNGV come from the germline V gene. Trimming took off 5 bases at V and 0 bases at J, with 5 bases between the two ends. This CDR3 spans 12 amino acids. This CDR3 reads CASSPFSYEQYF. CDR3 coding DNA: TGTGCCAGCAGCCCGTTCTCCTACGAGCAGTACTTC.

The V gene is TRBV10-3, the J gene TRBJ2-7; D is tentatively TRBD1 or TRBD2 (6 bases each). Germline V CDR1 and CDR2: ENHRY, SYGVKD. V was pared by 3 bases and J by 6 bases, with 21 bases between. The CDR3 length is 16 residues. CDR3 region: CAISDPPGAAVSEQYF. CDR3 nucleotides: TGTGCCATCAGTGATCCCCCGGGGGCGGCGGTAAGCGAGCAGTACTTC.

The gene calls are TRBV11-2 and TRBJ2-7; D gene unclear. The ends were cut back, 1 base at V and 1 base at J, with 11 bases in the middle. The germline CDR1 and CDR2 sequences are SGHAT and FQNNGV. The length of the CDR3 is 15 residues. CDR3 sequence (DNA): TGTGCCAGCAGCTTAGTTGCGGCGTCGTCCTACGAGCAGTACTTC. It translates to CASSLVAASSYEQYF.

V usage is TRBV11-3 and J usage is TRBJ2-1; D may correspond to TRBD1 or TRBD2 (5 bases each). Between the trimmed V and J ends, which lost 6 bases and 8 bases, there was a span of 23 bases. The CDR3 loop spans 16 amino acids. Germline V CDR1 and CDR2: SGHNT, YENEEA. In DNA, the CDR3 is TGTGCCAGCAGTTCGCCGGGGTCGAGGACATACGATGAGCAGTTCTTC. Residues: CASSSPGSRTYDEQFF.

V usage is TRBV4-3 and J usage is TRBJ1-2, with TRBD1 identical over 7 bases. CDR1 is LGHNA, CDR2 YSLEER, per germline. CDR3 size: 15 residues. Trimming took 1 base from V and 3 from J; bases not matched to a gene: 5. The CDR3 region is CASSQVFGTDYGYTF. The CDR3 DNA reads as TGCGCCAGCAGCCAAGTTTTTGGGACAGACTATGGCTACACCTTC.

In its sample, this clone was seen a few times. CDR3 sequence (DNA): TGTGCCTGGAGGCACCGGGCCTTTGTGAATGAGCAGTTCTTC. This encodes CAWRHRAFVNEQFF. This rearrangement joins TRBV30 to TRBJ2-1; D not resolved. Germline values: CDR1 GTSNPN, CDR2 SVGIG (reference sequence). The CDR3 contains 14 residues. Trimming removed 3 bases from V and 7 bases from J, with 16 bases in between.

The V call is TRBV11-2, the J call TRBJ1-3; maybe TRBD1 (6 bases). The CDR3 is 17 amino acids. Trimming took 0 bases from V and 2 from J, leaving 14 bases between them. Germline CDR1 and CDR2: SGHAT and FQNNGV. The CDR3 spells CASSLDQGSEAGNTIYF. CDR3 nucleotides: TGTGCCAGCAGCTTAGATCAGGGGTCGGAAGCTGGAAACACCATATATTTT.

This sequence joins TRBV6-1 and TRBJ2-1, with D perhaps being TRBD1 or TRBD2 (7 bases each). Per germline, CDR1 MNHNS and CDR2 SASEGT. The CDR3 has 18 amino acids. The ends were cut back, 2 bases at V and 6 bases at J, with 23 bases in the middle. The CDR3 sequence is CASSEFPGGTEFINEQFF. CDR3 DNA: TGTGCCAGCAGTGAATTCCCCGGGGGGACAGAGTTTATCAATGAGCAGTTCTTC.

The V gene is TRBV4-1, the J gene TRBJ1-2; D gene ambiguous. The CDR3 loop spans 15 amino acids. The germline V gene encodes CDR1 MGHRA and CDR2 YSYEKL. Trimming cost V 4 bases and J 2 bases, with 14 bases left between them. CDR3 nucleotides: TGCGCCAGCAGCCCACTGATAGAGGGAAACTATGGCTACACCTTC. Translated, it gives CASSPLIEGNYGYTF.

This chain uses TRBV7-9 with TRBJ2-2; no clear D gene. This CDR3 contains 13 residues. V was shortened by 7 bases and J by 8 bases, with 14 bases between the two germline ends. CDR1 and CDR2 (germline): SEHNR, FQNEAQ (reference sequence). Here the CDR3 DNA reads TGTGCCAGCACCCCTTCAGTGCGAGGGGAGCTGTTTTTT. Its protein product is CASTPSVRGELFF.

This rearrangement joins TRBV28 to TRBJ1-2, with a possible D match to TRBD1 (5 bases). Germline values: CDR1 MDHEN, CDR2 SYDVKM. Trimming took off 7 bases at V and 4 bases at J, with 22 bases between the two ends. The CDR3 has 16 residues. CDR3 loop: CASTIRAASPIYGYTF. CDR3 DNA sequence: TGTGCCAGCACAATCAGGGCGGCCTCGCCCATCTATGGCTACACCTTC.

This chain connects TRBV7-2 to TRBJ2-3; 7 bases are a match to TRBD2. Germline lookup yields CDR1 SGHTA and CDR2 FQGNSA. J gave up 2 bases and V 4 bases, and 6 bases lay outside the gene matches. This CDR3 is built from 15 residues. CDR3 loop: CASSSSSGITDTQYF. DNA of the CDR3: TGTGCCAGCAGCTCTTCTAGCGGAATCACAGATACGCAGTATTTT.

This chain links TRBV7-9 with TRBJ1-1; the D is unclear. Trimming took off 5 bases at V and 0 bases at J, with 16 bases between the two ends. The germline CDR1 and CDR2 sequences are SEHNR and FQNEAQ (reference sequence). This CDR3 is built from 16 residues. CDR3 sequence: CASSPRAAIMNTEAFF. DNA for the CDR3: TGTGCCAGCAGCCCCCGGGCAGCAATCATGAACACTGAAGCTTTCTTT.

In the case of this clone: Other DNA sequences within the sample encode an identical CDR3. The chain is built from TRBV6-1 and TRBJ2-7; tentatively, D is TRBD1 (6 bases). There are 14 residues in the CDR3. V gave up 1 base and J gave up 3 bases, with 10 bases separating them. The germline gives CDR1 MNHNS, CDR2 SASEGT. DNA for the CDR3: TGTGCCAGCAGTGAAGTAGGCAGGGGCTACGAGCAGTACTTC. The encoded protein is CASSEVGRGYEQYF.

V usage is TRBV9 and J usage is TRBJ1-2, with TRBD1 as a possible D gene (5 bases). V lost 0 bases to trimming and J lost 4 bases, with 13 bases between them. Germline CDR1 is SGDLS and CDR2 is YYNGEE. CDR3 length: 15 residues. CDR3 sequence (DNA): TGTGCCAGCAGCGTAGGAGGAGGGGAAGGCTATGGCTACACCTTC. This gives the protein CASSVGGGEGYGYTF.

This rearrangement joins TRBV4-3 to TRBJ1-5; the D is unclear. The CDR3 has 15 residues. The germline V and J ends were trimmed by 0 bases and 6 bases, with 12 bases remaining between them. From germline, CDR1 is LGHNA and CDR2 YSLEER. CDR3 sequence reads: CASSQEVGGIQPQHF. DNA for the CDR3: TGCGCCAGCAGCCAAGAAGTAGGAGGGATTCAGCCCCAGCATTTT.

This chain uses TRBV1 with TRBJ1-5. TRBV1 is shown as a pseudogene. The CDR3 is 14 residues long. The CDR3 loop is CTSSPPLSNQPQHF. The CDR3 bases are TGCACCAGCAGCCCCCCCTTAAGCAATCAGCCCCAGCATTTT.

The chain uses TRBV6-5 and TRBJ1-2, with 7 bases matching TRBD1. CDR3 length: 13 residues. Germline values: CDR1 MNHEY, CDR2 SVGAGI. Germline trimming cut 6 bases from V and 10 bases from J; bases unmatched to any gene: 11. CDR3 sequence (DNA): TGTGCCAGCAGCCTACTAGGACAGGTCGACTACACCTTC. Amino acids: CASSLLGQVDYTF.

Remarks on this clone: Germline and junction disagree at one end, which may indicate a read error. The rearrangement uses TRBV7-2 and TRBJ1-2, with a tentative D call TRBD1 (5 bases). The CDR3 spans 13 residues. Germline loops: CDR1 SGHTA, CDR2 FQGNSA. For the CDR3, the DNA is TGTGCCAGCACCTTAACCCGGGGCTTATTTTACACCTTC. Its translation: CASTLTRGLFYTF.

The chain has TRBV27 and TRBJ2-1; D not resolved. Per the germline V gene, CDR1 is MNHEY and CDR2 is SMNVEV (reference sequence). With 6 bases removed from V and 1 base from J, the gap between germline ends came to 10 bases. This CDR3 has 14 amino acids. The CDR3 here is CASRQLLSYNEQFF. The DNA of the CDR3 is TGTGCCAGCAGGCAGTTATTGTCCTACAATGAGCAGTTCTTC.

V gene TRBV6-5 combines with J gene TRBJ2-7, with 8 nucleotides matching TRBD1. This CDR3 region has 16 residues. Trimming removed 2 bases from V and 2 bases from J; junction bases left unmatched: 8. Germline V gives CDR1 MNHEY, CDR2 SVGAGI. The CDR3 is CASSYLSGTGPYEQYF. CDR3 bases: TGTGCCAGCAGTTACCTTTCGGGGACAGGCCCCTACGAGCAGTACTTC.

A word on this clone: Other nucleotide sequences from this sample produce the same CDR3. CDR3 sequence reads: CASSLGLAGNNEQFF. The CDR3 nucleotides are TGCGCCAGCAGCTTGGGACTAGCGGGAAACAATGAGCAGTTCTTC. J is TRBJ2-1 and V is TRBV5-1, with 11 nucleotides matching TRBD2. Germline V gives CDR1 SGHRS, CDR2 YFSETQ. The CDR3 length is 15 residues. The J segment lost 5 bases and the V segment lost 0 bases, leaving 1 base of the junction unmatched.

This clone was counted once. The V call is TRBV7-6, the J call TRBJ2-5; the D is unclear. Trimming cost V 6 bases and J 10 bases, with 15 bases left between them. Per germline, CDR1 SGHVS and CDR2 FNYEAQ. The CDR3 has 12 residues. The CDR3 spells CASSLLSEDQYF. In DNA, the CDR3 is TGTGCCAGCAGTTTACTATCGGAAGACCAGTACTTC.

The chain employs TRBV9 and TRBJ2-3; D possibly corresponds to TRBD1 (6 bases). The CDR3 has 15 amino acids. Trimming took off 3 bases at V and 2 bases at J, with 13 bases between the two ends. Germline V gives CDR1 SGDLS, CDR2 YYNGEE. CDR3 coding DNA: TGTGCCAGCAGCGCAGGACAGAGTTTCACAGATACGCAGTATTTT. This translates into CASSAGQSFTDTQYF.

This chain links TRBV7-9 with TRBJ1-5, with D possibly being TRBD1 (5 bases). V gave up 1 base and J gave up 0 bases, with 13 bases separating them. The CDR3 contains 17 residues. From germline, CDR1 is SEHNR and CDR2 FQNEAQ (reference sequence). This CDR3 is CASSLDRGDYSNQPQHF. For the CDR3, the DNA is TGTGCCAGCAGCTTAGATCGGGGGGACTATAGCAATCAGCCCCAGCATTTT.

The V gene is TRBV2, the J gene TRBJ2-1, with 8 bases lining up with TRBD2. This CDR3 has 15 amino acids. J gave up 0 bases and V 4 bases, and 2 bases lay outside the gene matches. The germline gives CDR1 SNHLY, CDR2 FYNNEI. The CDR3 is CASSGAGDSYNEQFF. CDR3 sequence (DNA): TGTGCCAGCAGTGGAGCGGGGGACTCCTACAATGAGCAGTTCTTC.

J is TRBJ2-1 and V is TRBV7-9; 16 positions agree with TRBD2. Germline CDR1 and CDR2: SEHNR and FQNEAQ (reference sequence). J gave up 2 bases and V 5 bases, and 9 bases lay outside the gene matches. The CDR3 sequence is 19 residues long. CDR3 DNA sequence: TGTGCCAGCAGCGCGGGGACTAGCGGGGGGGCCTTCACCTACAATGAGCAGTTCTTC. It translates to CASSAGTSGGAFTYNEQFF.

The chain combines TRBV7-8 with TRBJ2-1; 14 positions agree with TRBD2. The J segment lost 8 bases and the V segment lost 4 bases, leaving 4 bases of the junction unmatched. The CDR3 contains 15 residues. Germline lookup yields CDR1 SGHVS and CDR2 FQNEAQ. Here the CDR3 reads CASSYGTSGRDEQFF. The CDR3 bases are TGTGCCAGCAGCTACGGGACTAGCGGGAGAGATGAGCAGTTCTTC.